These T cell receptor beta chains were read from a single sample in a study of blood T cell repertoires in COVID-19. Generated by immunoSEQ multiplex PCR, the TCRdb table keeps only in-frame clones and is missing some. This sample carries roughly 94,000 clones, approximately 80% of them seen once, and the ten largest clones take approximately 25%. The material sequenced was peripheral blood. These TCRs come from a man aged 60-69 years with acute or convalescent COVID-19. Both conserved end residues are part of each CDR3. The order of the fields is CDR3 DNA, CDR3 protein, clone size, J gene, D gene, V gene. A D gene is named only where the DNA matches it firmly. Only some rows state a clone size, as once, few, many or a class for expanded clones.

DNA: TGTGCCAGTAGCCGCCAACTTATAGGACTAGCGACCTACAATGAGCAGTTCTTC
CDR3: CASSRQLIGLATYNEQFF
size: NA
J: TRBJ2-1
D: TRBD2
V: TRBV19

DNA: TGCGCCAGCAGCTTGTCTCCCGGCGGCTATGGCTACACCTTC
CDR3: CASSLSPGGYGYTF
size: NA
J: TRBJ1-2
D: NA
V: TRBV5-1

DNA: TGTGCCAGCAGCTTTGTAGGGGGCGTCGGGAATGGCTACACCTTC
CDR3: CASSFVGGVGNGYTF
size: NA
J: TRBJ1-2
D: TRBD1
V: TRBV7-2

DNA: TGTGCCAGTAGTTCACAGGTGGGCTACGAGCAGTACTTC
CDR3: CASSSQVGYEQYF
size: NA
J: TRBJ2-7
D: NA
V: TRBV19

DNA: TGTGCCATCAGTGGGACTAAAGAGACCCAGTACTTC
CDR3: CAISGTKETQYF
size: NA
J: TRBJ2-5
D: NA
V: TRBV10-3

DNA: TGTGCCTGGAGCGCCCATTCCCCATGGGACAGGATATTCTATGGCTACACCTTC
CDR3: CAWSAHSPWDRIFYGYTF
size: NA
J: TRBJ1-2
D: TRBD1
V: TRBV30

DNA: TGTGCCAGCACCAGGCATCAGAACACTGAAGCTTTCTTT
CDR3: CASTRHQNTEAFF
size: NA
J: TRBJ1-1
D: NA
V: TRBV27

DNA: TGTGCCAGCAGTTACGGCAGGGGGCTGAGGGTCACTGAAGCTTTCTTT
CDR3: CASSYGRGLRVTEAFF
size: NA
J: TRBJ1-1
D: TRBD1
V: TRBV6-2/TRBV6-3

DNA: TGCGCCAGCAGCCTCGAGGAAGTTAGCAATCAGCCCCAGCATTTT
CDR3: CASSLEEVSNQPQHF
size: NA
J: TRBJ1-5
D: NA
V: TRBV4-1

DNA: TGTGCCAGCAGAGCAGCGGTAAACATTCAGTACTTC
CDR3: CASRAAVNIQYF
size: NA
J: TRBJ2-4
D: NA
V: TRBV11-2

DNA: TGCAGTGCTAGTCTCAGAATCAGGGGAACCGGGGAGCTGTTTTTT
CDR3: CSASLRIRGTGELFF
size: NA
J: TRBJ2-2
D: NA
V: TRBV20-1

DNA: TGTGCCAGCAGTCCCTCAGTCTTCTATGGCTACACCTTC
CDR3: CASSPSVFYGYTF
size: NA
J: TRBJ1-2
D: NA
V: TRBV6-5

DNA: TGTGCCAGCAGCTCAAGTTTTATCCCCCACTATTTGCCCCAAGAGACCCAGTACTTC
CDR3: CASSSSFIPHYLPQETQYF
size: NA
J: TRBJ2-5
D: NA
V: TRBV7-2

DNA: TGTGCCAGCAGCTTATCGGGACAGAGCACAGATACGCAGTATTTT
CDR3: CASSLSGQSTDTQYF
size: NA
J: TRBJ2-3
D: TRBD1
V: TRBV13

DNA: TGTGCCAGCAGTGAAGCGCGGGGGGCGAGTACTGAAGCTTTCTTT
CDR3: CASSEARGASTEAFF
size: NA
J: TRBJ1-1
D: NA
V: TRBV6-1

DNA: TGTGCCAGCAGTTACGGCAGGGTTACCGGGGAGCTGTTTTTT
CDR3: CASSYGRVTGELFF
size: NA
J: TRBJ2-2
D: NA
V: TRBV6-6

DNA: TGCGCCAGCAGCTTGGGTGGGACTGGAAATGAGCAGTTCTTC
CDR3: CASSLGGTGNEQFF
size: NA
J: TRBJ2-1
D: NA
V: TRBV5-1

DNA: TGCGCCAGCAGTGATTGGAGGGGGCAGCGGGATTCACCCCTCCACTTT
CDR3: CASSDWRGQRDSPLHF
size: NA
J: TRBJ1-6
D: TRBD1
V: TRBV10-2

DNA: TGCAGCGTTCTCGGGGAGGGCTCACGGGGCTATGGCTACACCTTC
CDR3: CSVLGEGSRGYGYTF
size: NA
J: TRBJ1-2
D: NA
V: TRBV29-1

DNA: TGTGCCAGCAGTTACGAGGGGACAGGTTCCTACGAGCAGTACTTC
CDR3: CASSYEGTGSYEQYF
size: NA
J: TRBJ2-7
D: TRBD1
V: TRBV6-5

DNA: TGTGCCAGCAGCTCCGGGGGGACCGCCAATGAGCAGTTCTTC
CDR3: CASSSGGTANEQFF
size: once
J: TRBJ2-1
D: TRBD2
V: TRBV9

DNA: TGTGCCAGCAGTGACAGGGTTGGAAACACCATATATTTT
CDR3: CASSDRVGNTIYF
size: NA
J: TRBJ1-3
D: NA
V: TRBV25-1

DNA: TGTGCCAGCAGCATAGCGGGGGGTCAAGAGACCCAGTACTTC
CDR3: CASSIAGGQETQYF
size: NA
J: TRBJ2-5
D: TRBD2
V: TRBV7-2

DNA: TGTGCCAGCAGCGTAGACACGAGGTCTGGAAACACCATATATTTT
CDR3: CASSVDTRSGNTIYF
size: NA
J: TRBJ1-3
D: NA
V: TRBV9

DNA: TGTGCCAGCAGCCCTGGCGGGGCGGGGGTCCAAGAGACCCAGTACTTC
CDR3: CASSPGGAGVQETQYF
size: few
J: TRBJ2-5
D: TRBD2
V: TRBV7-9

DNA: TGTGCCAGCAGCTTAGCCCAGGGTATTAGCAATCAGCCCCAGCATTTT
CDR3: CASSLAQGISNQPQHF
size: NA
J: TRBJ1-5
D: NA
V: TRBV7-9

DNA: TGTGCCAGCAGTTACGGGCCGGCACCAGGCCCCAATGAGCAGTTCTTC
CDR3: CASSYGPAPGPNEQFF
size: NA
J: TRBJ2-1
D: NA
V: TRBV6-6

DNA: TGTGCCAGCAGCTTGGCTGGCGGTAACACTGAAGCTTTCTTT
CDR3: CASSLAGGNTEAFF
size: NA
J: TRBJ1-1
D: NA
V: TRBV28

DNA: TGTGCCAGCAGCCAGGGGGAGAAAAACATTCAGTACTTC
CDR3: CASSQGEKNIQYF
size: NA
J: TRBJ2-4
D: TRBD1
V: TRBV7-2

DNA: TGTGCCAGCAGCCATCCCACCGAGGCGGCGAGAAATGAGCAGTTCTTC
CDR3: CASSHPTEAARNEQFF
size: NA
J: TRBJ2-1
D: NA
V: TRBV14

DNA: TGTGCCAGCAGCCAAGGGTTATCACACCTAGCCAAAAACATTCAGTACTTC
CDR3: CASSQGLSHLAKNIQYF
size: NA
J: TRBJ2-4
D: NA
V: TRBV3-1/TRBV3-2

DNA: TGTGCCAGCAGCTCCGGTACCCCGCTGCTATCACCCCTCCACTTT
CDR3: CASSSGTPLLSPLHF
size: NA
J: TRBJ1-6
D: NA
V: TRBV5-5

DNA: TGTGCCAGCAGTTCCCTGGGGAGGTACACTGAAGCTTTCTTT
CDR3: CASSSLGRYTEAFF
size: once
J: TRBJ1-1
D: NA
V: TRBV28

DNA: TGTGCCCGTCGAGTTGGCAGGGGGAAAGCAGGCTACACCTTC
CDR3: CARRVGRGKAGYTF
size: few
J: TRBJ1-2
D: TRBD1
V: TRBV27

DNA: TGTGCCAGCAGTTTATTATCAGGGGGCGTAACTGGAAACACCATATATTTT
CDR3: CASSLLSGGVTGNTIYF
size: NA
J: TRBJ1-3
D: TRBD1
V: TRBV28

DNA: TGTGCCAGCAGTTCGGACACCCGACACGCAGATACGCAGTATTTT
CDR3: CASSSDTRHADTQYF
size: NA
J: TRBJ2-3
D: NA
V: TRBV6-2/TRBV6-3

DNA: TGTGCCAGCAGTAGACAGGGTTCCTATGGCTACACCTTC
CDR3: CASSRQGSYGYTF
size: NA
J: TRBJ1-2
D: TRBD1
V: TRBV28

DNA: TGTGCCAGCACCTTCTCGAACAGGGAACGCTACACCTTC
CDR3: CASTFSNRERYTF
size: NA
J: TRBJ1-2
D: NA
V: TRBV5-8

DNA: TGTGCCAGCAGTGATGGGGCCCTCACCGGTTCAGGCTACACCTTC
CDR3: CASSDGALTGSGYTF
size: NA
J: TRBJ1-2
D: NA
V: TRBV2

DNA: TGCGCCAGCAGCTTCCGGGGACCACAGGGAACCGGGGAGCTGTTTTTT
CDR3: CASSFRGPQGTGELFF
size: NA
J: TRBJ2-2
D: NA
V: TRBV5-1

DNA: TGTGCCAGCAGCTACGGGGGGCCTCTCAAAAATTCACCCCTCCACTTT
CDR3: CASSYGGPLKNSPLHF
size: NA
J: TRBJ1-6
D: NA
V: TRBV3-1/TRBV3-2

DNA: TGCAGCGTTGCAGTCCGGGAAACGTATCGTGGCCAGTACTTC
CDR3: CSVAVRETYRGQYF
size: few
J: TRBJ2-5
D: NA
V: TRBV29-1

DNA: TGTGCCAGCAGTTTAGCCGGGAATAGCAATCAGCCCCAGCATTTT
CDR3: CASSLAGNSNQPQHF
size: NA
J: TRBJ1-5
D: NA
V: TRBV6-5

DNA: TGCAGCGGTGGACAGGGAATGAACACTGAAGCTTTCTTT
CDR3: CSGGQGMNTEAFF
size: few
J: TRBJ1-1
D: TRBD1
V: TRBV29-1

DNA: TGTGCCAGCAGGACTAGCGGGGGGGGCCATGAGCAGTTCTTC
CDR3: CASRTSGGGHEQFF
size: NA
J: TRBJ2-1
D: TRBD2
V: TRBV3-1/TRBV3-2

DNA: TGTGCCAGCAGCTTAGGGGTGGGAGGTTCCACTGAAGCTTTCTTT
CDR3: CASSLGVGGSTEAFF
size: NA
J: TRBJ1-1
D: NA
V: TRBV7-8

DNA: TGTGCCAGCAGCTTAGCCCTCGTAAGGACAGACTACCAAGAGACCCAGTACTTC
CDR3: CASSLALVRTDYQETQYF
size: NA
J: TRBJ2-5
D: NA
V: TRBV7-8

DNA: TGCAGTGCTGGTGCCGAGGGCTCAAATTCACCCCTCCACTTT
CDR3: CSAGAEGSNSPLHF
size: NA
J: TRBJ1-6
D: NA
V: TRBV20-1

DNA: TGTGCCAGTAGTATTTCTGGGACAGGGGGCTCAAAACAGCCCCAGCATTTT
CDR3: CASSISGTGGSKQPQHF
size: NA
J: TRBJ1-5
D: TRBD1
V: TRBV19

DNA: TGTGCCAGCAGTGAAGCGGGACACCGAAATCAGCCCCAGCATTTT
CDR3: CASSEAGHRNQPQHF
size: NA
J: TRBJ1-5
D: NA
V: TRBV2

DNA: TGTGCCAGCAGTCGACGGGACAGGGGGCTATCAGATACGCAGTATTTT
CDR3: CASSRRDRGLSDTQYF
size: NA
J: TRBJ2-3
D: TRBD1
V: TRBV7-3

DNA: TGTGCCAGCAGCGTAGTTGGCAGGGCAAAAGAGACCCAGTACTTC
CDR3: CASSVVGRAKETQYF
size: NA
J: TRBJ2-5
D: NA
V: TRBV9

DNA: TGTGCCAGTAGACAGGGAGGAAACACCATATATTTT
CDR3: CASRQGGNTIYF
size: NA
J: TRBJ1-3
D: TRBD1
V: TRBV6-6

DNA: TGTGCCAGCAGCTTAGGATGGAGGGCGGCGAACACCGGGGAGCTGTTTTTT
CDR3: CASSLGWRAANTGELFF
size: NA
J: TRBJ2-2
D: NA
V: TRBV7-2

DNA: TGTGCCAGCAGCGTAGGGGGCCGAGCGGGGCACGTCGGGGAGCAGTTCTTC
CDR3: CASSVGGRAGHVGEQFF
size: NA
J: TRBJ2-1
D: TRBD2
V: TRBV9

DNA: TGTGCCACCAGCAGAGATCTCACATCCTATGGCTACACCTTC
CDR3: CATSRDLTSYGYTF
size: once
J: TRBJ1-2
D: NA
V: TRBV15

DNA: TGTGCCAGCAGAGGGACAGGGAGAACAGATACGCAGTATTTT
CDR3: CASRGTGRTDTQYF
size: NA
J: TRBJ2-3
D: TRBD1
V: TRBV5-4

DNA: TGTGCCAGTAGTTTCTCACAGGGGAACACCGGGGAGCTGTTTTTT
CDR3: CASSFSQGNTGELFF
size: NA
J: TRBJ2-2
D: NA
V: TRBV19